The 6 T cell receptor beta chains reported below all come from one sample, sequenced in a study of response to subunit inactivated influenza vaccine (dated by TCRdb to between 2018 and 2020). The library was built by means of RT-PCR. Sequencing took place on an Illumina HiSeq 2500. In TCRdb, the public reads were trimmed at Q25 with fastp and aligned with MiXCR, with productive beta chains retained. A single entry per CDR3 protein holds the most common genes and DNA from its merged rows. Here the sample has more than 600,000 distinct CDR3 sequences; around 20% occur a single time. 11% of the sample is in the top ten clones. The sequences come from PBMCs from blood, collected about 5 days after vaccination. These receptors all stem from a man in his fifties who received an inactivated influenza vaccine. Donor details come from another sample of the same person, matched by shared clones.

This clonotype was counted at least ten times. The chain is built from TRBV7-2 and TRBJ2-7; no clear D gene. This CDR3 is built from 14 residues. Germline loops: CDR1 SGHTA, CDR2 FQGNSA. V lost 2 bases and J 2 bases, leaving 10 bases between the germline ends. The CDR3 reads CASSLSGWPYEQYF. The CDR3 bases are TGTGCCAGCAGCTTATCAGGCTGGCCCTACGAGCAGTACTTC.

V is TRBV20-1 and J is TRBJ1-1; 7 bases fit TRBD1. Germline V CDR1 and CDR2: DFQATT, SNEGSKA (reference sequence). J was trimmed by 3 bases and V by 1 base; bases with no gene match: 26. The CDR3 is 21 residues long. In nucleotides, the CDR3 is TGCAGTGCTAGAGTCATAACTTTAAGGGGGCGACAGGGATCGACAGACACTGAAGCTTTCTTT. This codes for CSARVITLRGRQGSTDTEAFF.

The chain has TRBV6-1 and TRBJ2-3; D possibly corresponds to TRBD1 (6 bases). The CDR3 is 13 amino acids. Germline-derived CDR1 and CDR2 are MNHNS and SASEGT. The ends were cut back, 7 bases at V and 6 bases at J, with 14 bases in the middle. CDR3 DNA: TGTGCCAGCACTACCCCAGGGGTTGATACGCAGTATTTT. Its translation is CASTTPGVDTQYF.

This clonotype was seen a handful of times. The chain uses TRBV6-1 and TRBJ2-5, with 7 bases matching TRBD1. With V trimmed by 5 bases and J by 5 bases, 11 bases remained unmatched. The CDR3 length is 15 residues. Germline V gives CDR1 MNHNS, CDR2 SASEGT. CDR3 sequence reads: CASSRTGQAGETQYF. The CDR3 bases are TGTGCCAGCAGTAGAACCGGACAGGCAGGGGAGACCCAGTACTTC.

The rearrangement joins TRBV6-2 or TRBV6-3 to TRBJ1-1; D call uncertain. Per germline, CDR1 MNHEY and CDR2 SVGEGT. Trimming pared 7 bases from V and 8 bases from J, leaving 14 bases between. CDR3 length: 12 amino acids. The CDR3 bases are TGTGCCAGCAACGAGAGGCTGAGAGAAGCTTTCTTT. Protein: CASNERLREAFF.

The V gene is TRBV25-1, the J gene TRBJ2-7; 10 nucleotides align to TRBD1. The CDR3 has 14 amino acids. V dropped 3 bases and J dropped 3; count of bases not matched to a gene: 2. Germline loops: CDR1 MGHDK, CDR2 SYGVNS. The CDR3 reads CASSDRTGGYEQYF. CDR3 DNA sequence: TGTGCCAGCAGTGACCGGACAGGGGGCTACGAGCAGTACTTC.